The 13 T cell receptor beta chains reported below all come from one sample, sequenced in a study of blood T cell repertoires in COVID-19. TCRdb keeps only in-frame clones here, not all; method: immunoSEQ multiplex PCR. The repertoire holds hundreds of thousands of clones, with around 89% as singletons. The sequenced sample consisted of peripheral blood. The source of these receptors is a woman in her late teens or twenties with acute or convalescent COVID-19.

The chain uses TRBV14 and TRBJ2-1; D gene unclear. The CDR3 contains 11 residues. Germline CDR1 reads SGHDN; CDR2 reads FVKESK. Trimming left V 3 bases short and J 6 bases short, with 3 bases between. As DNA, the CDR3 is TGTGCCAGCAGCCAGAGCAATGAGCAGTTCTTC. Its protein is CASSQSNEQFF.

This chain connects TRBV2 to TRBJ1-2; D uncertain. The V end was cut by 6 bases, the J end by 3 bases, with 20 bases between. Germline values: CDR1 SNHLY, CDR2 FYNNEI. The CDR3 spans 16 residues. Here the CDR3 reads CASRPLGGSVHYGYTF. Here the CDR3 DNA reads TGTGCCAGCAGACCCTTGGGAGGGTCAGTCCACTATGGCTACACCTTC.

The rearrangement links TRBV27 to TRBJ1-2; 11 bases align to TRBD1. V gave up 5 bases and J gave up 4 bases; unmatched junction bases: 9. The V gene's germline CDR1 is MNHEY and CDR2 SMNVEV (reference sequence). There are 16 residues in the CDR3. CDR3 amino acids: CASSQGQGGLGYGYTF. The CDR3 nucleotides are TGTGCCAGCAGTCAGGGACAGGGGGGGCTTGGCTATGGCTACACCTTC.

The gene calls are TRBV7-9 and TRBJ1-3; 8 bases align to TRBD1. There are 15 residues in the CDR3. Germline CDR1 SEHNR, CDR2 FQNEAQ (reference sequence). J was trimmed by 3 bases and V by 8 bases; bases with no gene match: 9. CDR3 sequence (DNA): TGTGCCAGCGCAGGGGGCTCATCCCTTGGAAACACCATATATTTT. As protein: CASAGGSSLGNTIYF.

Written as DNA, the CDR3 is TGTGCCAGTAGAACCACGGGGGGATCTAATGAAAAACTGTTTTTT. Translation gives CASRTTGGSNEKLFF. V is TRBV19 and J is TRBJ1-4; possibly TRBD1 for D (5 bases). The germline V gene encodes CDR1 LNHDA and CDR2 SQIVND (reference sequence). CDR3 length: 15 residues. Trimming left V 6 bases short and J 3 bases short, with 14 bases between.

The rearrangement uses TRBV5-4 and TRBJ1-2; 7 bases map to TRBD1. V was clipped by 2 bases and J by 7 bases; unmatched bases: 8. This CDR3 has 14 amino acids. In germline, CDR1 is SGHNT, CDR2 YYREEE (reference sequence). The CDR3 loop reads CASSFNRGLSGYTF. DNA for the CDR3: TGTGCCAGCAGCTTCAACAGGGGATTGAGTGGCTACACCTTC.

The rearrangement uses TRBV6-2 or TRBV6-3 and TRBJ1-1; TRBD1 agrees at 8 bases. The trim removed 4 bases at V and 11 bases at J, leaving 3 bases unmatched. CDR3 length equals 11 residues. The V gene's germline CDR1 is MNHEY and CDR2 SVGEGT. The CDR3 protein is CASSFGQGAFF. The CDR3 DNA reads TGTGCCAGCAGTTTCGGACAGGGTGCTTTCTTT.

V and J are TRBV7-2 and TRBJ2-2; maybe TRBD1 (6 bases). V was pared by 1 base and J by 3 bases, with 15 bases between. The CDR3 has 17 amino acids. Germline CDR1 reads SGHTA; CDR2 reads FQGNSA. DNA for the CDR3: TGTGCCAGCAGCTTAGAAGTCAGGACAGCCTACACCGGGGAGCTGTTTTTT. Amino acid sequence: CASSLEVRTAYTGELFF.

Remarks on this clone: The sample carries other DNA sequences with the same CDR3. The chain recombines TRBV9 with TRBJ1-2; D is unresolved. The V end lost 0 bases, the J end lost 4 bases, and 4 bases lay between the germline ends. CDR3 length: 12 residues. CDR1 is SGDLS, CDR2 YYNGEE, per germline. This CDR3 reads CASSVGSYGYTF. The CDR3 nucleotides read TGTGCCAGCAGCGTAGGTAGCTATGGCTACACCTTC.

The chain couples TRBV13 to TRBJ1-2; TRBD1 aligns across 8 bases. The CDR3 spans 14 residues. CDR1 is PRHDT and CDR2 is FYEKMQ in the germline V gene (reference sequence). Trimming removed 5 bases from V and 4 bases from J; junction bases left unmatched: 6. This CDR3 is CASSLTGAGYGYTF. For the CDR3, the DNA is TGTGCCAGCAGCCTGACAGGGGCTGGCTATGGCTACACCTTC. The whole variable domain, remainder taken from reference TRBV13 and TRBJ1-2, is AAGVIQSPRHLIKEKRETATLKCYPIPRHDTVYWYQQGPGQDPQFLISFYEKMQSDKGSIPDRFSAQQFSDYHSELNMSSLELGDSALYFCASSLTGAGYGYTFGSGTRLTVV.

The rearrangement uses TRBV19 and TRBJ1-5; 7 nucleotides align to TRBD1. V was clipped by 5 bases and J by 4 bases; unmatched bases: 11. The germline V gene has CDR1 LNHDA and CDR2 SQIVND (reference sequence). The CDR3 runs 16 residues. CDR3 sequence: CASSPRIDRVNQPQHF. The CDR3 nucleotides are TGTGCCAGTAGTCCCCGAATCGACAGGGTGAATCAGCCCCAGCATTTT.

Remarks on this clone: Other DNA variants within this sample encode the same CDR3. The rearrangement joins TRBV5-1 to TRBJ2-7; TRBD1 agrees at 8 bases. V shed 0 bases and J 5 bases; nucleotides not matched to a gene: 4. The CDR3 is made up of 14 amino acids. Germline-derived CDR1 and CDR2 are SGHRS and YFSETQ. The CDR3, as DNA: TGCGCCAGCAGCTTGGGGGCAGGGGGCGACGAGCAGTACTTC. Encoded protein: CASSLGAGGDEQYF.

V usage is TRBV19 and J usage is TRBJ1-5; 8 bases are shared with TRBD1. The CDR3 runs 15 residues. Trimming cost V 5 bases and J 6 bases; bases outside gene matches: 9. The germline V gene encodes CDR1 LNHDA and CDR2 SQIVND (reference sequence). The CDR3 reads CASSPRTGLGQPQHF. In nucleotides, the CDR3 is TGTGCCAGTAGTCCCCGGACAGGGCTGGGTCAGCCCCAGCATTTT.